This paragraph reports one T cell receptor beta chain. The sample originates from a study of blood T cell repertoires in COVID-19. The CDR3 consists of 14 residues. Trimming pared 5 bases from V and 5 bases from J, leaving 9 bases between. The germline V gene encodes CDR1 KGHDR and CDR2 SFDVKD. TCRdb's copy holds only in-frame clones and misses some; the assay was immunoSEQ multiplex PCR. The sample yields a few hundred thousand clones, roughly nine tenths seen once. Sequencing was performed on PBMCs or T cells enriched from blood (not recorded which). The TCR comes from a man younger than 35 who had recovered from COVID-19. The chain couples TRBV24-1 to TRBJ1-6; D is uncertain. The DNA for the CDR3 is TGTGCCACCAGTGGTACATATAATAATTCACCCCTCCACTTT. Translation gives CATSGTYNNSPLHF.